These 13 T cell receptor beta chains were all obtained from the same sample, sequenced in a study of blood T cell repertoires in COVID-19 (dated by TCRdb to between 2020 and 2021). The method behind the library was the immunoSEQ multiplex PCR assay. The immuneACCESS repertoire file appears here via TCRdb, limited to in-frame rearrangements. These files lack a portion of the clones; in checked studies, under half of the deficit traces to unresolved V genes, and the cause of the others is not known. Recorded for this sample are fewer than 200,000 clones; approximately 79% of them occurred a single time. The ten largest clones add up to approximately 26% of the sample. Material for sequencing was peripheral blood. These TCRs come from a woman in her sixties or seventies with acute or convalescent COVID-19.

The chain links TRBV7-9 to TRBJ1-5; D not resolved. This CDR3 region has 14 residues. Trimming removed 4 bases from V and 0 bases from J, with 7 bases in between. Germline lookup yields CDR1 SEHNR and CDR2 FQNEAQ (reference sequence). The CDR3 DNA follows: TGTGCCAGCAGCTCTGCCTATAGCAATCAGCCCCAGCATTTT. It encodes CASSSAYSNQPQHF.

The sample holds a few counts of this clone. The rearrangement joins TRBV7-2 to TRBJ2-3; the match to TRBD2 covers 15 bases. Germline-derived CDR1 and CDR2 are SGHTA and FQGNSA. V was clipped by 5 bases and J by 2 bases; unmatched bases: 5. The CDR3 is 17 amino acids. CDR3 residues: CASSLGLAGGITDTQYF. DNA for the CDR3: TGTGCCAGCAGCCTGGGACTAGCGGGAGGTATCACAGATACGCAGTATTTT.

The gene calls are TRBV4-1 and TRBJ2-3, with 9 bases that match TRBD2. The ends lost 0 bases at V and 7 bases at J; junction bases unmatched: 5. CDR1 and CDR2 from the germline V gene are MGHRA and YSYEKL. The CDR3 runs 15 residues. The CDR3 DNA reads TGCGCCAGCAGCCAAGATTTAGCGGGAGTGTATACGCAGTATTTT. Translated, it gives CASSQDLAGVYTQYF.

The V call is TRBV2, the J call TRBJ2-5; D perhaps matches TRBD2 (5 bases). Trimming shortened V by 4 bases and J by 5 bases, and 11 bases separated the two germline ends. CDR1 and CDR2 from the germline V gene are SNHLY and FYNNEI. The CDR3 sequence is 13 residues long. CDR3 DNA: TGTGCCAGCAGTGGGGCAGGCGGGGAGACCCAGTACTTC. Translating it yields CASSGAGGETQYF. Supplemented by reference TRBV2 and TRBJ2-5, the full variable domain reads EPEVTQTPSHQVTQMGQEVILRCVPISNHLYFYWYRQILGQKVEFLVSFYNNEISEKSEIFDDQFSVERPDGSNFTLKIRSTKLEDSAMYFCASSGAGGETQYFGPGTRLLVL.

The CDR3 region has the DNA TGTGCCAGCAAAGAGGGGGCAGGTGCCTACGAGCAGTACTTC. As protein: CASKEGAGAYEQYF. V is TRBV2 and J is TRBJ2-7, with TRBD1 matching 7 bases. Germline V CDR1 and CDR2: SNHLY, FYNNEI. The CDR3 length is 14 residues. V lost 7 bases, J lost 2 bases, and 8 bases stayed unmatched.

In its sample, this clone was seen a few times. J is TRBJ1-1 and V is TRBV19; D is unclear. V lost 5 bases and J lost 5, with 12 bases in between. Looked up from germline, CDR1 is LNHDA and CDR2 is SQIVND (reference sequence). This CDR3 is built from 13 residues. As DNA, the CDR3 is TGTGCCAGTAGTCCAACGGCGGGGACTGAAGCTTTCTTT. Its protein product is CASSPTAGTEAFF.

V usage is TRBV6-5 and J usage is TRBJ2-1; 7 nucleotides match TRBD1. This CDR3 comprises 13 residues. Trimming at V came to 7 bases and at J to 1 base, leaving 1 base not matched to a gene. Germline loops: CDR1 MNHEY, CDR2 SVGAGI. The CDR3, as DNA: TGTGCCAGCATGGGACAGTCCTACAATGAGCAGTTCTTC. Translation: CASMGQSYNEQFF.

The gene calls are TRBV7-9 and TRBJ2-4; 7 nucleotides line up with TRBD1. V trimming: 0 bases; J trimming: 5 bases; junction bases outside the gene matches: 1. CDR1 is SEHNR and CDR2 is FQNEAQ in the germline V gene (reference sequence). This CDR3 spans 14 amino acids. CDR3 residues: CASSLAGTENIQYF. DNA for the CDR3: TGTGCCAGCAGCTTAGCTGGGACAGAAAACATTCAGTACTTC.

The chain employs TRBV12-5 and TRBJ2-4; D may be TRBD2 (6 bases). Germline CDR1 LGHNT, CDR2 FRNRAP. The CDR3 has 15 amino acids. Trimming took off 5 bases at V and 7 bases at J, with 18 bases between the two ends. The CDR3 DNA sequence: TGTGCTAGTGGTGCCCGTAGCGGAGTAGCCAACATTCAGTACTTC. The encoded protein is CASGARSGVANIQYF.

The rearrangement links TRBV6-4 to TRBJ1-1; a possible D gene is TRBD1 (6 bases). The germline CDR1 and CDR2 sequences are MRHNA and SNTAGT. Trimming stripped 8 bases from V and 0 bases from J, with 13 bases between. This CDR3 has 14 amino acids. This CDR3 reads CASLRGGVNTEAFF. DNA of the CDR3: TGTGCCAGCTTGAGGGGGGGCGTGAACACTGAAGCTTTCTTT.

The chain combines TRBV19 with TRBJ2-1; 15 bases are a match to TRBD2. Per germline, CDR1 LNHDA and CDR2 SQIVND (reference sequence). This CDR3 contains 19 residues. Trimming took 5 bases from V and 5 from J; bases not matched to a gene: 13. The chain's CDR3 is CASSPRTSGRAFHNNEQFF. In nucleotides, the CDR3 is TGTGCCAGTAGTCCCCGGACTAGCGGGAGGGCCTTCCACAACAATGAGCAGTTCTTC. Together with reference TRBV19 and TRBJ2-1, the CDR3 gives the full variable domain: DGGITQSPKYLFRKEGQNVTLSCEQNLNHDAMYWYRQDPGQGLRLIYYSQIVNDFQKGDIAEGYSVSREKKESFPLTVTSAQKNPTAFYLCASSPRTSGRAFHNNEQFFGPGTRLTVL.

The CDR3 loop is CASSSFLSGRGNEQFF. For the CDR3, the DNA is TGTGCCAGCAGCTCTTTTTTGTCCGGGAGAGGTAATGAGCAGTTCTTC. The gene calls are TRBV7-9 and TRBJ2-1, with D perhaps TRBD2 (6 bases). This CDR3 comprises 16 residues. Trimming cost V 4 bases and J 7 bases, with 20 bases left between them. Germline V CDR1 and CDR2: SEHNR, FQNEAQ (reference sequence).

The chain links TRBV19 to TRBJ2-1; TRBD2 might be the D (6 bases). CDR1 is LNHDA and CDR2 is SQIVND in the germline V gene (reference sequence). This CDR3 contains 16 residues. V gave up 7 bases and J gave up 5 bases, with 21 bases separating them. Written as DNA, the CDR3 is TGTGCCAGTACCGTAGGTGGGGCGCGGGGTGACAATGAGCAGTTCTTC. Its translation: CASTVGGARGDNEQFF.